This section outlines one T cell receptor beta chain sequence together with its context. Its antigen is not identified. RNA amounts of roughly 0.45 to 1 ug underwent reverse transcription with random hexamers. Multiplex immunoSEQ PCR targeted 54 Vbeta and 13 Jbeta TCR beta segments. TCRdb re-derived calls from the immunoSEQ multiplex PCR reads in MiXCR, one entry per CDR3 protein. The repertoire holds approximately 160,000 distinct CDR3 sequences, with 92% as singletons. This record comes from a study of CD8 T cells in Susac syndrome. The controls, all healthy donors, were matched for age and sex. Study-wide results and caveats: The authors acknowledged that their TCR sequencing and HLA analysis involved a relatively small number of individuals.

V was pared by 5 bases and J by 0 bases, with 11 bases between. The length of the CDR3 is 15 residues. The germline CDR1 and CDR2 sequences are MNHEY and SVGAGI. The chain recombines TRBV6-5 with TRBJ2-1; D is ambiguous. Input material: CD4+ T cells from PBMCs. The receptor's source is a human donor in good health. The CDR3 reads CASSRKMSSYNEQFF. In DNA, the CDR3 is TGTGCCAGCAGTCGCAAAATGAGCTCCTACAATGAGCAGTTCTTC.